The 9 T cell receptor beta chains reported below all come from one sample, sequenced in a study of regulatory T cells in long-lasting Graves disease. Time point in this sample: newly diagnosed GD, antithyroid drugs for less than 3 months. RNA extracted from PBMCs served as the sequencing template. Through Arm-PCR of CDR3 regions and iRepertoire HTBI primers, TCR beta libraries were built. TCRdb redid the calling of the multiplex PCR reads with MiXCR, one entry per CDR3 protein. This sample yields roughly 420,000 distinct CDR3 sequences, of which about 15% are seen a single time; roughly 18% belongs to the top ten. The sample was also linked to a second study, of T cells in Graves' hyperthyroidism and ophthalmopathy.

This material consisted of peripheral blood mononuclear cells (PBMCs), taken at new diagnosis, from a patient treated with antithyroid drugs. The receptors were sampled from a woman in her 50s with Graves disease.

This clonotype was counted only a few times. CDR3: CANKPPDGQVNSNQPQHF. The CDR3 DNA follows: TGTGCCAACAAGCCTCCAGACGGACAGGTGAATAGCAATCAGCCCCAGCATTTT. The rearrangement joins TRBV19 to TRBJ1-5; 7 bases agree with TRBD1. The CDR3 extends over 18 amino acids. CDR1 is LNHDA and CDR2 is SQIVND in the germline V gene (reference sequence). J lost 0 bases, V lost 10 bases, and 18 bases had no gene match.

Only a few counts were recorded for this clonotype. The V call is TRBV5-6, the J call TRBJ1-6, with TRBD1 as a possible D gene (6 bases). CDR1 SGHDT and CDR2 YYEEEE come from the germline V gene. This CDR3 has 15 amino acids. With 3 bases removed from V and 5 bases from J, the gap between germline ends came to 12 bases. DNA of the CDR3: TGTGCCAGCAGCTCCTTGGACAGCGATAATTCACCCCTCCACTTT. Amino acids: CASSSLDSDNSPLHF. Full variable domain (missing parts from reference TRBV5-6 and TRBJ1-6): DAGVTQSPTHLIKTRGQQVTLRCSPKSGHDTVSWYQQALGQGPQFIFQYYEEEERQRGNFPDRFSGHQFPNYSSELNVNALLLGDSALYLCASSSLDSDNSPLHFGNGTRLTVT.

The chain couples TRBV19 to TRBJ2-5; no clear D. V shed 3 bases and J shed 5 bases, with 1 base lying between them. The CDR3 has 10 amino acids. In germline, CDR1 is LNHDA, CDR2 SQIVND (reference sequence). The DNA of the CDR3 is TGTGCCAGTAGTATGGAGACCCAGTACTTC. This gives the protein CASSMETQYF.

This clonotype has only a few counts. V usage is TRBV19 and J usage is TRBJ1-1; a weak D match, TRBD1 (5 bases). This CDR3 spans 15 amino acids. V was cut by 5 bases and J by 2 bases, with 15 bases left in between. Germline-derived CDR1 and CDR2 are LNHDA and SQIVND (reference sequence). CDR3 amino acids: CASSLTRGLNTEAFF. For the CDR3, the DNA is TGTGCCAGTAGTCTCACCCGGGGACTAAACACTGAAGCTTTCTTT.

This clonotype was recorded at least ten times. The J gene is TRBJ1-1, the V gene TRBV18, with 7 bases that match TRBD1. Germline trimming cut 6 bases from V and 3 bases from J; bases unmatched to any gene: 10. CDR1 is KGHSH and CDR2 is LQKENI in the germline V gene. The length of the CDR3 is 15 residues. The CDR3 here is CASSPTTGYDTEAFF. CDR3 bases: TGTGCCAGCTCCCCAACGACAGGGTACGACACTGAAGCTTTCTTT.

This clonotype came up many times. The chain carries TRBV28 and TRBJ2-7, with D perhaps assigned TRBD1 or TRBD2 (5 bases each). V was shortened by 2 bases and J by 2 bases, with 19 bases between the two germline ends. The CDR3 spans 17 residues. Germline V gene lookup returns CDR1 MDHEN and CDR2 SYDVKM. The CDR3 sequence: CASSLGGLGMSAYEQYF. The CDR3 DNA reads as TGTGCCAGCAGTTTAGGGGGATTAGGGATGAGCGCCTACGAGCAGTACTTC.

The rearrangement links TRBV13 to TRBJ2-6, with TRBD1 matching 7 bases. Germline values: CDR1 PRHDT, CDR2 FYEKMQ (reference sequence). There are 18 residues in the CDR3. V shed 8 bases and J 0 bases; nucleotides not matched to a gene: 13. The CDR3 bases are TGTGCCAGCGGCCCTAGGACAGGCATTAGCTCTGGGGCCAACGTCCTGACTTTC. Amino acid sequence: CASGPRTGISSGANVLTF. The full variable domain, its missing parts supplied by reference TRBV13 and TRBJ2-6, is AAGVIQSPRHLIKEKRETATLKCYPIPRHDTVYWYQQGPGQDPQFLISFYEKMQSDKGSIPDRFSAQQFSDYHSELNMSSLELGDSALYFCASGPRTGISSGANVLTFGAGSRLTVL.

The chain employs TRBV20-1 and TRBJ2-1; the match to TRBD2 covers 10 bases. After removal of 4 bases from V and 7 bases from J, the junction contained 10 bases not matched to a gene. This CDR3 comprises 15 residues. Per the germline V gene, CDR1 is DFQATT and CDR2 is SNEGSKA (reference sequence). This chain's CDR3 is CSAKGSSGRWNEQFF. The CDR3 DNA sequence: TGCAGTGCTAAGGGGTCTAGCGGGAGATGGAATGAGCAGTTCTTC.

This clonotype came up many times. The rearrangement joins TRBV10-2 to TRBJ2-7; the match to TRBD2 covers 13 bases. Germline CDR1 WSHSY, CDR2 SAAADI. Germline trimming cut 4 bases from V and 5 bases from J; bases unmatched to any gene: 5. CDR3 length: 15 residues. The CDR3 DNA is TGCGCCAGCAGTGTCGGACTAGCGGGAGCAAACGAGCAGTACTTC. Translation: CASSVGLAGANEQYF.